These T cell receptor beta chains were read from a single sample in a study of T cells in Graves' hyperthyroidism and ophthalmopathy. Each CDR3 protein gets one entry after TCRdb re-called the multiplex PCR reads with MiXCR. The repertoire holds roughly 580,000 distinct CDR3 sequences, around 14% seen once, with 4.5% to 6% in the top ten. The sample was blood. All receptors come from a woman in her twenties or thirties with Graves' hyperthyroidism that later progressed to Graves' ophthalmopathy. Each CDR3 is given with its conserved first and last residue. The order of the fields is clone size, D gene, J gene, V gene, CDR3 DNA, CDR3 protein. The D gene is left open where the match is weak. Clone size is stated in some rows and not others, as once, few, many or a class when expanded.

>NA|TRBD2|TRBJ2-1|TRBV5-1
TGCGCCAGCACTCCATCTACCGGGACTAGTAATTATGAGCAGTTCTTC
CASTPSTGTSNYEQFF
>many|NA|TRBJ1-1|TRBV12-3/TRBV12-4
TGTGCCAGCAGTTTAGAAGGTTACGGGGCCGGGAGGACTGAAGCTTTCTTT
CASSLEGYGAGRTEAFF
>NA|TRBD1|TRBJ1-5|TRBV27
TGTGCCAGCAGTGCCGGGACAGGGAGGTTAAGCAATCAGCCCCAGCATTTT
CASSAGTGRLSNQPQHF
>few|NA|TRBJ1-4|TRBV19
TGTGCCAGTAGTAAACAGGGAGGGGAAAAACTGTTTTTT
CASSKQGGEKLFF
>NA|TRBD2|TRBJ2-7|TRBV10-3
TGTGCCATCAGTGAGCGCGGGGGTACCTACGAGCAGTACTTC
CAISERGGTYEQYF
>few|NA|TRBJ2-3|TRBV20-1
TGCAGTGCTAGCGGCGGAGACCACACAGATACGCAGTATTTT
CSASGGDHTDTQYF
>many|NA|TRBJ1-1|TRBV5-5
TGTGCCAGCAGCCCCCCCGGACACTCGAACACTGAAGCTTTCTTT
CASSPPGHSNTEAFF
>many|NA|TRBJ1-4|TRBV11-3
TGTGCCAGCAGCGACGGGACTCTCAAGGGGGAAAAACTGTTTTTT
CASSDGTLKGEKLFF
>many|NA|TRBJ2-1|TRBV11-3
TGTGCCAGCAGCCGGGGAGGTTCCTACAATGAGCAGTTCTTC
CASSRGGSYNEQFF
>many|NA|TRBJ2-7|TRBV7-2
TGTGCCAGCAGCTCGACAGCTACCTCCTACGAGCAGTACTTC
CASSSTATSYEQYF
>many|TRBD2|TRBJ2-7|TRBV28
TGTGCCAGCAGTTTAAGGGTGGTTATGGGACTAGCGGGATCCTACGAGCAGTACTTC
CASSLRVVMGLAGSYEQYF
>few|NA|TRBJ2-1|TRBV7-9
TGTGCCAGCAGCCCGGGGGTTGGCTCCTACAATGAGCAGTTCTTC
CASSPGVGSYNEQFF
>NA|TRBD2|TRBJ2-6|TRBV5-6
TGTGCCAGCAGCTTCGGGAGGTCTGGGGCCAACGTCCTGACTTTC
CASSFGRSGANVLTF
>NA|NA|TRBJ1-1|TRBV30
TGTGCCTGGAGGGATGGGCCCGGGGGCGCTGAAGCTTTCTTT
CAWRDGPGGAEAFF
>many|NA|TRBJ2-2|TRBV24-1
TGTGCCACCAGTGGGCCGGGGCGCGACACCGGGGAGCTGTTTTTT
CATSGPGRDTGELFF
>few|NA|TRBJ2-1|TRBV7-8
TGTGCCAGCAGCTCGAGCGAGGGGCAGGGTGAGCAGTTCTTC
CASSSSEGQGEQFF
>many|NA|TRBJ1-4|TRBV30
TGTGCCTGGAGTGCTTGGGGACACGGTGTATCAAAACTGTTTTTT
CAWSAWGHGVSKLFF
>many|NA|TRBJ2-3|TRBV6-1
TGTGCCAGCAGTGAACCGAGTTTACTCCGCACAGATACGCAGTATTTT
CASSEPSLLRTDTQYF
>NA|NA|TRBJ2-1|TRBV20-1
TGCAGTGCTGGAAGGGGCAGGTATGAGCAGTTCTTC
CSAGRGRYEQFF
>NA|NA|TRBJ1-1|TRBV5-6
TGTGCCAGCAGCTTGTCGGGAGGGCAGTACGAAGCTTTCTTT
CASSLSGGQYEAFF
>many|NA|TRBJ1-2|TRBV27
TGTGCCAGCAGTTCACAACGGGACTTTAGGGGCTACACCTTC
CASSSQRDFRGYTF
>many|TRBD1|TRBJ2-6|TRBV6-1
TGTGCCAGCAGTGAGGCAAAGGGACAGGGACCCTCTGGGGCCAACGTCCTGACTTTC
CASSEAKGQGPSGANVLTF
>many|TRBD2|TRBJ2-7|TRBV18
TGTGCCAGCTCACCGGGGGGGACGCCCTACGAGCAGTACTTC
CASSPGGTPYEQYF
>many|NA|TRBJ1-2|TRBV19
TGTGCCAGTAGTACAGATAACTATGGCTACACCTTC
CASSTDNYGYTF
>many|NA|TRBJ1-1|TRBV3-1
TGTGCCAGCAGCCATCGTCGGACGGTGAACACTGAAGCTTTCTTT
CASSHRRTVNTEAFF
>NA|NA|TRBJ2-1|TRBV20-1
TGCAGTGCTAGACCCCCAATAGCATCCAATGAGCAGTTCTTC
CSARPPIASNEQFF
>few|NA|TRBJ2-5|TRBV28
TGTGCCAGCGGACGGGACGGGGCAGAGACCCAGTACTTC
CASGRDGAETQYF
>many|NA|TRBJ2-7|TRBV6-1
TGTGCCAGCAGACAAGGACAGCGGAGCTCCTACGAGCAGTACTTC
CASRQGQRSSYEQYF
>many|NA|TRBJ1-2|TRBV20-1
TGCAGTACTAGAGCCTGGGACTATGGCTACACCTTC
CSTRAWDYGYTF
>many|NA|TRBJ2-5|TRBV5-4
TGTGCCACCGGAGAGAACCGTGCAGAGACCCAGTACTTC
CATGENRAETQYF
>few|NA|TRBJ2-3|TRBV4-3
TGCGCCAGCAGCCAAGAATTCTACCAGGGTGAAACAGATACGCAGTATTTT
CASSQEFYQGETDTQYF
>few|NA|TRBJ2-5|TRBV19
TGTGCCAGTAGTATAGGGAACAGGGAGTCAGAGACCCAGTACTTC
CASSIGNRESETQYF
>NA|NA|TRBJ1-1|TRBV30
TGTGCCTGGAGTGTACTCCCTCCGAGAAGTTCGGCCACTGAAGCTTTCTTT
CAWSVLPPRSSATEAFF
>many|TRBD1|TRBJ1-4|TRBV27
TGTGCCAGCAGTTTATCTCCTACCCGCACAGGGGGCGCGTCAACTAATGAAAAACTGTTTTTT
CASSLSPTRTGGASTNEKLFF
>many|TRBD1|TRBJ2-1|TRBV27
TGTGCCAGCAGTTTATCGGCACACCCCGGGGGGACAGGGGGGTACAATGAGCAGTTCTTC
CASSLSAHPGGTGGYNEQFF
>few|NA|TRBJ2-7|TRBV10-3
TGTGCCATCAGTGTGAGCCCCCGGAGCTATGACGAGCAGTACTTC
CAISVSPRSYDEQYF
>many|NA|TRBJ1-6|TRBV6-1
TGTGCCAGCAGGGTTAGGGGTAATTCACCCCTCCACTTT
CASRVRGNSPLHF
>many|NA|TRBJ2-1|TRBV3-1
TGTGCCAGCAGCCGGCTGCCTCCCTACAATGAGCAGTTCTTC
CASSRLPPYNEQFF
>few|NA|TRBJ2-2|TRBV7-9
TGTGCCAGCAGCTTTCCGACAAAGTGGGCGAACACCGGGGAGCTGTTTTTT
CASSFPTKWANTGELFF
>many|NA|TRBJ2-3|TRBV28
TGTGCCAGCAGTCCCCGCTATAGGATCGGGGCCCTCACAGATACGCAGTATTTT
CASSPRYRIGALTDTQYF
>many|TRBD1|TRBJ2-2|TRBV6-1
TGTGCCAGCAGGTTGACAGGGGCCGGGGAGCTGTTTTTT
CASRLTGAGELFF
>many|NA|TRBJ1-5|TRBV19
TGTGCCAGTAGTCCCGAGGGTCGTCTAGCCCAGCATTTT
CASSPEGRLAQHF
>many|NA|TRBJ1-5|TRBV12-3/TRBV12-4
TGTGCCAGCAGTTTAAAAGGAAGCAATCAGCCCCAGCATTTT
CASSLKGSNQPQHF
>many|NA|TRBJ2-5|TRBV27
TGTGCCAGCAAGGAGGGCGCCCATAGAGAGACCCAGTACTTC
CASKEGAHRETQYF
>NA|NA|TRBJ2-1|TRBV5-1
TGCGCCAGCAGACAATTACCCATCAATGAGCAGTTCTTC
CASRQLPINEQFF
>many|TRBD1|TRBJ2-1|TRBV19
TGTGCCAGTAGTATCACGACAGGGGCCGGGTCCAATGAGCAGTTCTTC
CASSITTGAGSNEQFF
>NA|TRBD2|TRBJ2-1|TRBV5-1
TGCGCCAGCACCCCGAACCCCGCTAGCGGAAAAGAGACCCAGTTCTTC
CASTPNPASGKETQFF
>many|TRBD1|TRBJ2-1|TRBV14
TGTGCCAGCAGCCCCGGGACAGGGTTCTCCTACAATGAGCAGTTCTTC
CASSPGTGFSYNEQFF
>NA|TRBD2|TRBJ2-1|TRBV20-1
TGCAGTGCTAGGACTAGCGGCTTCCTTTCCTACAATGATCAGTGCTTC
CSARTSGFLSYNDQCF
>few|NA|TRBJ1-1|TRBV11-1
TGTGCCAGCAGCTTCCCGAGACGGGGCGAGTTCGCTGAAGCTTTCTTT
CASSFPRRGEFAEAFF
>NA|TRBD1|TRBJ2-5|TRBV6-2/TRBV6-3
TGTGCCAGCAGTTCCTCGGGACAGCCTAACACCCAGTACTTC
CASSSSGQPNTQYF
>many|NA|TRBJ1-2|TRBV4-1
TGCGCCAGCAGCCAAGATTGGACAGATGCCTATGGCTACACCTTC
CASSQDWTDAYGYTF
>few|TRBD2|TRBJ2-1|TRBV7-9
TGTGCCAGCAAACCCGGGACTAGCTACGGTGAGCAGTTCTTC
CASKPGTSYGEQFF
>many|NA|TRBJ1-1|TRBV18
TGTGCCAGCTCACCGATTAGTACAGTGAACACTGAAGCTTTCTTT
CASSPISTVNTEAFF
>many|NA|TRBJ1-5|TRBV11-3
TGTGCCAGCAGCTTAGGAGGCCGTAGCAATCAGCCCCAGCATTTT
CASSLGGRSNQPQHF
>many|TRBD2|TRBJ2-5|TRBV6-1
TGTGCCAGCAAAGGTAGCGGGGTCCAAGAGACCCAGTACTTC
CASKGSGVQETQYF
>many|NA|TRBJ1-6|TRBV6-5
TGTGCCAGCAGTTACTCGACCGGGCTTGGTAATTCACCCCTCCACTTT
CASSYSTGLGNSPLHF
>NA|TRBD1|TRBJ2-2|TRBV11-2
TGTGCCAGCAGTTTTAGTATCTTAGGACAGGGGACCGGGGAGCTGTTTTTT
CASSFSILGQGTGELFF
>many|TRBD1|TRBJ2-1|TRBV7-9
TGTGCCAGCAGCTATTGGGGCGGGACAGGGGGCCACAATGAGCAGTTCTTC
CASSYWGGTGGHNEQFF
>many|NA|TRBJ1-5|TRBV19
TGTGCCAGTAGCCCCCCGGGAGACCGGAGCAATCAGCCCCAGCATTTT
CASSPPGDRSNQPQHF